This T cell receptor (beta chain) is from a study of tumor-infiltrating lymphocytes in localized non-small cell lung cancer. Study at large: Patients included smokers and never-smokers with various histologies, some sampled after neoadjuvant chemotherapy.

General study points: Higher tumor T cell infiltration than in uninvolved lung was supported by TCRbeta sequencing. TCR sequencing covered a subset of patients with enough tissue.

Comments on this clone: Antigen: not known.

CDR1 and CDR2 (germline): ENHRY, SYGVKD. The CDR3 is 14 amino acids. The ends were cut back, 3 bases at V and 0 bases at J, with 8 bases in the middle. TCRdb keeps only in-frame clones here, not all; method: immunoSEQ multiplex PCR. The sample includes around 5,500 clones, 81% of them seen just once. The receptor comes from a human donor with non-small cell lung cancer. What was sequenced was lung tumor tissue. This chain uses TRBV10-3 with TRBJ1-1, with a weak D call TRBD1 (5 bases). CDR3 nucleotide sequence: TGTGCCATCAGTGAATGGGGCCTGAACACTGAAGCTTTCTTT. It encodes CAISEWGLNTEAFF.